These 11 T cell receptor beta chains were sequenced from one sample in a study of sequential checkpoint blockade in melanoma. TCRdb keeps only in-frame clones here, not all; method: immunoSEQ multiplex PCR. This sample yields about 4,700 clones, of which approximately 71% are seen a single time; 54% belongs to the top ten. Treatment: randomized to nivolumab then ipilimumab (arm A) or the reverse (arm B). This specimen was CD8+ T cells sorted from blood (inferred from file names), taken from a patient given nivolumab and ipilimumab in sequence. Source of these receptors: a human patient with melanoma. Some clones in this sample may be carry-over from other donors' samples.

The chain couples TRBV15 to TRBJ1-2; D uncertain. CDR1 is LNHNV, CDR2 YYDKDF, per germline (reference sequence). The length of the CDR3 is 14 residues. The V end lost 0 bases, the J end lost 1 base, and 6 bases lay between the germline ends. This CDR3 is CATSRDRSNYGYTF. CDR3 DNA sequence: TGTGCCACCAGCAGAGATCGCAGTAACTATGGCTACACCTTC.

The chain uses TRBV29-1 and TRBJ2-5, with 7 bases lining up with TRBD1. The J call may be wrong; the DNA end is better matched by TRBJ2-7. The germline CDR1 and CDR2 sequences are SQVTM and ANQGSEA. The CDR3 covers 16 residues. The CDR3 loop is CSVEGALDRPAYEQYF. As DNA, the CDR3 is TGCAGCGTTGAAGGAGCCCTGGACAGGCCGGCCTACGAGCAGTACTTC.

The gene calls are TRBV28 and TRBJ2-5, with D maybe TRBD1 (6 bases). The CDR3 totals 16 residues. Deletions cut 5 bases from V and 1 base from J, with 17 bases between. CDR1 and CDR2 (germline): MDHEN, SYDVKM. The CDR3 region has the DNA TGTGCCAGCAGTCCGGGGCGGAGGACAGCCCAAGAGACCCAGTACTTC. Its translation is CASSPGRRTAQETQYF.

This chain joins TRBV6-6 and TRBJ2-1; D unresolved. The CDR3 has 12 residues. Germline V lookup: CDR1 MNHNY, CDR2 SVGAGI (reference sequence). The CDR3 loop reads CVTVPALNEQFF. For the CDR3, the DNA is TGTGTAACAGTCCCCGCTTTAAATGAGCAGTTCTTC.

V and J are TRBV7-8 and TRBJ2-2, with D unresolved. V dropped 6 bases and J dropped 7 bases, with 9 bases sitting between them. Germline CDR1 is SGHVS and CDR2 is FQNEAQ. The CDR3 runs 12 residues. Written as DNA, the CDR3 is TGTGCCAGCAGGCCAGTCAGCGGGGAGCTGTTTTTT. Encoded protein: CASRPVSGELFF.

The chain has TRBV5-1 and TRBJ1-1, with 9 bases fitting TRBD1. The CDR3 sequence is 15 residues long. After removal of 7 bases from V and 5 bases from J, the junction contained 12 bases not matched to a gene. The germline V gene encodes CDR1 SGHRS and CDR2 YFSETQ. The CDR3 nucleotides read TGCGCCAGCCGGGAATTACAGGGGGCTAAAACTGAAGCTTTCTTT. Its translation: CASRELQGAKTEAFF.

The rearrangement links TRBV28 to TRBJ2-7; D remains unclear. V was shortened by 5 bases and J by 3 bases, with 8 bases between the two germline ends. The CDR3 spans 12 residues. CDR1 and CDR2 (germline): MDHEN, SYDVKM. CDR3: CASSLLYYEQYF. DNA of the CDR3: TGTGCCAGCAGTCTCCTCTACTACGAGCAGTACTTC. Supplemented by reference TRBV28 and TRBJ2-7, the full variable domain reads DVKVTQSSRYLVKRTGEKVFLECVQDMDHENMFWYRQDPGLGLRLIYFSYDVKMKEKGDIPEGYSVSREKKERFSLILESASTNQTSMYLCASSLLYYEQYFGPGTRLTVT.

This rearrangement joins TRBV4-2 to TRBJ2-7; D is undetermined. The V gene's germline CDR1 is LGHNA and CDR2 YNFKEQ. This CDR3 is 13 amino acids long. Trimming removed 1 base from V and 7 bases from J, with 11 bases in between. The CDR3 coding sequence is TGTGCCAGCAGCCAAGGGGTCTCTAGAGAGCAGTACTTC. It codes for CASSQGVSREQYF.

The V call is TRBV28, the J call TRBJ2-3, with 7 bases that match TRBD1. The V and J ends lost 3 bases and 2 bases, in that order; junction bases with no gene match: 8. CDR3 length: 16 residues. CDR1 and CDR2 (germline): MDHEN, SYDVKM. This chain's CDR3 is CASSLDRDRLTDTQYF. Here the CDR3 DNA reads TGTGCCAGCAGTTTGGATAGGGACAGACTCACAGATACGCAGTATTTT.

The sample holds one count of this clone. This chain's CDR3 is CASSVGGYEQYF. Written as DNA, the CDR3 is TGTGCCAGCAGCGTCGGGGGCTACGAGCAGTACTTC. The V gene is TRBV27, the J gene TRBJ2-7; TRBD2 is a possible D gene (6 bases). This CDR3 has 12 amino acids. Germline V gives CDR1 MNHEY, CDR2 SMNVEV (reference sequence). V gave up 6 bases and J gave up 3 bases, with 9 bases separating them.

The chain has TRBV4-3 and TRBJ2-1; 8 bases are shared with TRBD2. Germline values: CDR1 LGHNA, CDR2 YSLEER. The CDR3 contains 15 residues. V was pared by 5 bases and J by 0 bases, with 3 bases of the junction left unmatched. For the CDR3, the DNA is TGCGCCAGCAGCTTAGCGGGGACCTCCTACAATGAGCAGTTCTTC. Translated, it gives CASSLAGTSYNEQFF.